The 14 T cell receptor beta chains in this list originate from one sample, sequenced in a study of blood T cell repertoires in COVID-19. Generated by immunoSEQ multiplex PCR, the TCRdb table keeps only in-frame clones and is missing some. The sample lists approximately 190,000 clones, about 88% seen once, with around 5.9% in the top ten. The sample taken for sequencing was peripheral blood. These receptors were taken from a woman between 40 and 50 years old who had recovered from COVID-19.

The rearrangement joins TRBV18 to TRBJ1-1; 10 bases align to TRBD1. The V and J ends lost 3 bases and 4 bases, in that order; junction bases with no gene match: 11. The CDR3 is 17 residues long. Per germline, CDR1 KGHSH and CDR2 LQKENI. CDR3 sequence (DNA): TGTGCCAGCTCACCGCTCGGACAGGGGGGTGGCAGCACTGAAGCTTTCTTT. The encoded protein is CASSPLGQGGGSTEAFF.

There are a few counts of this clone. The chain carries TRBV19 and TRBJ1-5; D not resolved. Germline V gives CDR1 LNHDA, CDR2 SQIVND (reference sequence). Trimming cost V 5 bases and J 2 bases, with 16 bases left between them. The CDR3 runs 16 residues. The CDR3 reads CASSSDKAVGNQPQHF. In DNA, the CDR3 is TGTGCCAGTAGTTCCGACAAGGCAGTCGGCAATCAGCCCCAGCATTTT.

This clone was recorded only once. V and J are TRBV5-8 and TRBJ1-2; 7 bases align to TRBD1. V shed 4 bases and J 1 base; nucleotides not matched to a gene: 10. CDR1 and CDR2 (germline): SGHTS, YDEGEE. The CDR3 is 16 amino acids. The DNA for the CDR3 is TGTGCCAGCAGCCCCAGGGACAGACCGAATAACTATGGCTACACCTTC. This gives the protein CASSPRDRPNNYGYTF.

The J gene is TRBJ2-1, the V gene TRBV9, with 9 bases aligning to TRBD2. CDR1 is SGDLS, CDR2 YYNGEE, per germline. CDR3 size: 15 residues. V dropped 1 base and J dropped 8; count of bases not matched to a gene: 7. CDR3 sequence reads: CASSVRSGSLDEQFF. The CDR3 nucleotides are TGTGCCAGCAGCGTACGTAGCGGGAGTCTGGATGAGCAGTTCTTC.

The CDR3 DNA reads as TGTGCCAGCAGCCCTACCTTAACCGGGGAGCTGTTTTTT. Protein product: CASSPTLTGELFF. This chain uses TRBV7-2 with TRBJ2-2; no firm D call. V dropped 5 bases and J dropped 5 bases, with 9 bases sitting between them. Germline V gene data show CDR1 as SGHTA and CDR2 as FQGNSA. CDR3 length: 13 residues. The full variable domain, rest sourced from reference TRBV7-2 and TRBJ2-2, is GAGVSQSPSNKVTEKGKDVELRCDPISGHTALYWYRQSLGQGLEFLIYFQGNSAPDKSGLPSDRFSAERTGGSVSTLTIQRTQQEDSAVYLCASSPTLTGELFFGEGSRLTVL.

V and J are TRBV7-6 and TRBJ1-6; tentatively, D is TRBD1 (5 bases). There are 14 residues in the CDR3. V lost 5 bases and J 5 bases, leaving 10 bases between the germline ends. CDR1 and CDR2 from the germline V gene are SGHVS and FNYEAQ. Here the CDR3 reads CASSLRADNSPLHF. CDR3 coding DNA: TGTGCCAGCAGCCTCAGGGCAGATAATTCACCCCTCCACTTT.

The genes are TRBV10-3 and TRBJ2-7; 8 positions match TRBD1. The V and J ends lost 4 bases and 7 bases, in that order; junction bases with no gene match: 3. The CDR3 length is 12 residues. CDR1 and CDR2 (germline): ENHRY, SYGVKD. Written as DNA, the CDR3 is TGTGCCATCAGTGCGGACAGGGCGGAGCAGTACTTC. Protein: CAISADRAEQYF.

This clone was observed a handful of times. The chain uses TRBV7-3 and TRBJ2-1, with TRBD2 matching 11 bases. The CDR3 covers 17 residues. The germline CDR1 and CDR2 sequences are SGHTA and FQGTGA. J lost 5 bases, V lost 5 bases, and 11 bases had no gene match. Written as DNA, the CDR3 is TGTGCCAGCAGCCGGCGGGTCGTAGCGGGAGGGAACAATGAGCAGTTCTTC. It specifies CASSRRVVAGGNNEQFF.

This chain joins TRBV18 and TRBJ1-1; D not certain. The V end was cut by 2 bases, the J end by 11 bases, with 9 bases between. The CDR3 has 11 amino acids. Germline lookup yields CDR1 KGHSH and CDR2 LQKENI. The CDR3 DNA is TGTGCCAGCTCACCAGAACATTCGGCTTTCTTT. This codes for CASSPEHSAFF.

This chain joins TRBV11-1 and TRBJ2-3; tentative D call: TRBD2 (6 bases). This CDR3 is 14 amino acids long. The ends were cut back, 6 bases at V and 2 bases at J, with 12 bases in the middle. CDR1 and CDR2 (germline): SGHAT, FQDESV (reference sequence). CDR3 sequence: CASRWGDHTDTQYF. CDR3 DNA sequence: TGTGCCAGCAGATGGGGGGACCACACAGATACGCAGTATTTT.

This chain links TRBV24-1 with TRBJ2-3, with 7 nucleotides matching TRBD2. The CDR3 length is 16 residues. The V gene's germline CDR1 is KGHDR and CDR2 SFDVKD. Trimming at V came to 2 bases and at J to 0 bases, leaving 4 bases not matched to a gene. In DNA form, the CDR3 reads TGTGCCACCAGTGATTGGGGCGGGAGAAGCACAGATACGCAGTATTTT. Its translation: CATSDWGGRSTDTQYF.

The rearrangement joins TRBV27 to TRBJ2-1; no definite D call. V was pared by 0 bases and J by 3 bases, with 6 bases between. This CDR3 is built from 14 residues. CDR1 and CDR2 (germline): MNHEY, SMNVEV (reference sequence). CDR3 nucleotide sequence: TGTGCCAGCAGTTTATCGATCAGCTACAATGAGCAGTTCTTC. It translates to CASSLSISYNEQFF.

This clone was observed a few times. The chain recombines TRBV4-2 with TRBJ2-1, with D possibly matching TRBD2 (6 bases). CDR1 is LGHNA, CDR2 YNFKEQ, per germline. There are 15 residues in the CDR3. The V end was cut by 0 bases, the J end by 10 bases, with 16 bases between. The CDR3 is CASSQDIREMYEQFF. CDR3 sequence (DNA): TGTGCCAGCAGCCAAGATATTCGGGAGATGTACGAGCAGTTCTTC.

V is TRBV19 and J is TRBJ1-5, with TRBD1 identical over 10 bases. V lost 10 bases and J lost 11; bases outside the gene matches: 14. CDR3 length: 14 residues. Germline lookup yields CDR1 LNHDA and CDR2 SQIVND (reference sequence). The CDR3 DNA sequence: TGTGCCACCGGGGACAGGGGTCGAATTTGGACCCAGCATTTT. It specifies CATGDRGRIWTQHF.